One sample yielded the 7 T cell receptor beta chains listed below, sequenced in a study of T-cell memory formation after mild COVID-19. One entry per CDR3 protein results from TCRdb running MiXCR on the 5' RACE reads. The table includes roughly 130,000 distinct CDR3 sequences, about a sixth detected once. The specimen was PBMCs or a T cell subset sorted from them (not recorded which). The receptors shown here come from a young man who had mild COVID-19 (a few samples of this study predate the infection). Cell type and time point are not known.

The table lists this clonotype with many counts. The chain combines TRBV10-3 with TRBJ2-1; TRBD2 agrees at 9 bases. J was trimmed by 4 bases and V by 9 bases; bases with no gene match: 4. CDR1 and CDR2 (germline): ENHRY, SYGVKD. The CDR3 spans 13 residues. CDR3 sequence: CAMSSGIYNEQFF. CDR3 in DNA: TGTGCCATGTCTAGCGGGATTTACAATGAGCAGTTCTTC.

The chain joins TRBV6-6 to TRBJ1-6; D remains unclear. Between the trimmed V and J ends, which lost 2 bases and 10 bases, there was a span of 6 bases. CDR1 is MNHNY, CDR2 SVGAGI, per germline (reference sequence). The CDR3 extends over 12 amino acids. CDR3 nucleotides: TGTGCCAGCAGTTACGGCCACTCACCCCTCCACTTT. It specifies CASSYGHSPLHF.

This clonotype has a handful of counts. The germline gene is not matched at one end of the junction; a read error may be the cause. The CDR3 DNA reads as TGTGCCAGCAGCCAGGCCGGAAAGGGAGAGACCCGGTACTTC. Protein product: CASSQAGKGETRYF. The chain recombines TRBV3-1 with TRBJ2-5; D may be TRBD2 (5 bases). This CDR3 is built from 14 residues. CDR1 is LGHDT and CDR2 is YNNKEL in the germline V gene (reference sequence).

The table lists this clonotype with a few counts. The chain is built from TRBV5-1 and TRBJ2-2; 7 nucleotides agree with TRBD1. The CDR3 runs to 16 residues. Losses at the gene ends were 4 bases for V and 0 bases for J; bases not matched to a gene: 6. Germline-derived CDR1 and CDR2 are SGHRS and YFSETQ. CDR3 DNA: TGCGCCAGCAGCCCCTTACAGGGGCCGAACACCGGGGAGCTGTTTTTT. It specifies CASSPLQGPNTGELFF.

The chain is built from TRBV4-3 and TRBJ1-5; D is unresolved. The germline V gene has CDR1 LGHNA and CDR2 YSLEER. This CDR3 comprises 14 residues. The ends were cut back, 1 base at V and 5 bases at J, with 9 bases in the middle. The CDR3 here is CASSQGGSDQPQHF. CDR3 sequence (DNA): TGCGCCAGCAGCCAAGGAGGTTCCGATCAGCCCCAGCATTTT.

This clonotype was seen many times. The chain combines TRBV6-2 or TRBV6-3 with TRBJ2-1, with 12 nucleotides matching TRBD1. Per germline, CDR1 MNHEY and CDR2 SVGEGT. J gave up 7 bases and V 4 bases, and 8 bases lay outside the gene matches. The CDR3 contains 16 residues. The CDR3 here is CASSSHRDRGLNEQFF. Here the CDR3 DNA reads TGTGCCAGCAGTTCTCATAGGGACAGGGGGCTTAATGAGCAGTTCTTC.

The chain employs TRBV7-9 and TRBJ1-6; the D is unclear. Trimming cost V 1 base and J 10 bases, with 5 bases left between them. CDR1 SEHNR and CDR2 FQNEAQ come from the germline V gene (reference sequence). This CDR3 spans 12 amino acids. The CDR3, as DNA: TGTGCCAGCAGCTTAGATCTCTCACCCCTCCACTTT. Translating gives CASSLDLSPLHF.